Below, one T cell receptor (beta chain) is given with its context. The antigen is undetermined. An end of the junction differs from the germline gene, which may be a read error. Unique molecular identifiers were present in the TCR beta cDNA libraries. From around 1 to 10 million T cells, a few hundred thousand cDNA molecules were obtained. MiXCR was run by TCRdb on the PCR reads, yielding one entry per CDR3 protein. The sample contains around 770,000 distinct CDR3 sequences, approximately 44% of which appear only once. The CDR3 length is 13 residues. Germline loops: CDR1 KGHDR, CDR2 SFDVKD. This sample is drawn from a study of post-analysis software for immune sequencing data. Study observations and caveats: In multiple sclerosis, normalized Chao1 diversity was significantly below that of controls. When the samples were clustered directly with F measure, those that had been prepared in the same batch showed strong co-clustering. In patients, TRBV5-6, TRBV5-1 and TRBV20-1 belonged to five or six TRBV segments found more frequently than in controls.

The chain combines TRBV24-1 with TRBJ2-1; no reliable D call. Source material: blood. This clonotype was obtained from a girl aged 10 to 17 with multiple sclerosis. As DNA, the CDR3 is TGTGCCACCAATGATAACCCTAGAAAGGAGCAGTTCTTC. The encoded protein is CATNDNPRKEQFF.